This entry lists 23 T cell receptor beta chains sequenced from one sample in a study of human thymus T cells. TCRdb keeps only in-frame clones here, not all; method: immunoSEQ multiplex PCR. The repertoire holds about 78,000 clones, with roughly 96% as singletons. The source of the thymus tissue was resections taken during corrective heart surgery. Source material: thymus tissue. The receptors shown here come from a boy in the first two years of life with a congenital heart defect but otherwise immunologically healthy.

The CDR3 region is CASSFGETTHTDTQYF. The CDR3 bases are TGTGCCAGCAGCTTCGGGGAGACTACCCACACGGATACGCAGTATTTT. The rearrangement joins TRBV5-4 to TRBJ2-3; weak D call: TRBD2 (5 bases). Germline-derived CDR1 and CDR2 are SGHNT and YYREEE (reference sequence). The CDR3 is 16 amino acids. V was shortened by 2 bases and J by 6 bases, with 19 bases between the two germline ends.

The chain recombines TRBV5-8 with TRBJ2-1; TRBD1 or TRBD2 may be the D gene (5 bases each). Germline lookup yields CDR1 SGHTS and CDR2 YDEGEE. The germline V and J ends were trimmed by 4 bases and 3 bases, with 17 bases remaining between them. The CDR3 is 16 amino acids. The CDR3 loop reads CASSDLGDLGYNEQFF. In DNA form, the CDR3 reads TGTGCCAGCAGCGATTTGGGGGATCTTGGCTACAATGAGCAGTTCTTC.

The V and J genes are TRBV11-3 and TRBJ1-2, with no clear D. The CDR3 spans 14 residues. Per germline, CDR1 SGHNT and CDR2 YENEEA. Trimming pared 1 base from V and 6 bases from J, leaving 12 bases between. The CDR3 DNA reads TGTGCCAGCAGCTTAGGGCCCCACGGCGATGGCTACACCTTC. This sequence encodes CASSLGPHGDGYTF.

The genes are TRBV7-9 and TRBJ2-1, with a tentative D call TRBD1 (6 bases). The V end was cut by 5 bases, the J end by 14 bases, with 13 bases between. The germline gives CDR1 SEHNR, CDR2 FQNEAQ (reference sequence). This CDR3 region has 11 residues. Here the CDR3 DNA reads TGTGCCAGCAGCCAGAACAGGGAAGAGTTCTTC. Its translation: CASSQNREEFF.

This chain uses TRBV5-1 with TRBJ1-1; 9 nucleotides line up with TRBD1. Germline V gene sequence: CDR1 SGHRS, CDR2 YFSETQ. The CDR3 contains 17 residues. The V gene end was trimmed by 0 bases and the J gene end by 1 base; junction bases not matched to a gene: 7. The DNA of the CDR3 is TGCGCCAGCAGCTTGGAGGGGGACAGGGACGCGAACACTGAAGCTTTCTTT. This gives the protein CASSLEGDRDANTEAFF. Using reference TRBV5-1 and TRBJ1-1 for the parts outside the CDR3, the full variable domain is KAGVTQTPRYLIKTRGQQVTLSCSPISGHRSVSWYQQTPGQGLQFLFEYFSETQRNKGNFPGRFSGRQFSNSRSEMNVSTLELGDSALYLCASSLEGDRDANTEAFFGQGTRLTVV.

The genes are TRBV5-5 and TRBJ1-5; TRBD1 agrees at 8 bases. This CDR3 has 15 amino acids. Germline values: CDR1 SGHKS, CDR2 YYEKEE (reference sequence). Trimming at V came to 4 bases and at J to 4 bases, leaving 7 bases not matched to a gene. CDR3: CASSIRTGLNQPQHF. DNA of the CDR3: TGTGCCAGCAGCATCCGGACAGGGCTTAATCAGCCCCAGCATTTT. Together with reference TRBV5-5 and TRBJ1-5, the CDR3 gives the full variable domain: DAGVTQSPTHLIKTRGQQVTLRCSPISGHKSVSWYQQVLGQGPQFIFQYYEKEERGRGNFPDRFSARQFPNYSSELNVNALLLGDSALYLCASSIRTGLNQPQHFGDGTRLSIL.

The V gene is TRBV28, the J gene TRBJ1-1, with 7 bases identical to TRBD1. Germline V gene data show CDR1 as MDHEN and CDR2 as SYDVKM. V gave up 6 bases and J gave up 3 bases; unmatched junction bases: 13. The CDR3 totals 16 residues. CDR3: CASRYRGDREDTEAFF. CDR3 nucleotides: TGTGCCAGCAGGTATCGTGGAGACAGGGAGGACACTGAAGCTTTCTTT.

J is TRBJ1-1 and V is TRBV11-3; D remains unclear. V was shortened by 8 bases and J by 1 base, with 17 bases between the two germline ends. This CDR3 spans 15 amino acids. Germline assignment: CDR1 SGHNT and CDR2 YENEEA. The CDR3 DNA follows: TGTGCCAGCCCCAAGGATAAGGGAGGGAACACTGAAGCTTTCTTT. Translated: CASPKDKGGNTEAFF.

CDR3 in amino acids: CASSSIPGPDPYGYTF. The CDR3 bases are TGTGCCAGCTCCTCGATCCCAGGGCCAGACCCTTATGGCTACACCTTC. The rearrangement uses TRBV18 and TRBJ1-2, with D perhaps matching TRBD1 (5 bases). Germline V gives CDR1 KGHSH, CDR2 LQKENI. V gave up 6 bases and J gave up 5 bases, with 22 bases separating them. The CDR3 is 16 amino acids.

The chain joins TRBV7-3 to TRBJ2-3, with D possibly TRBD2 on 6 matching bases. V was clipped by 3 bases and J by 2 bases, with 12 bases between them. This CDR3 contains 15 residues. CDR1 is SGHTA, CDR2 FQGTGA, per germline. CDR3 sequence reads: CASSFEGGLTDTQYF. The CDR3 coding sequence is TGTGCCAGCAGCTTCGAGGGAGGTCTCACAGATACGCAGTATTTT.

The V gene is TRBV6-6, the J gene TRBJ1-2; 9 bases map to TRBD1. Germline V gene lookup returns CDR1 MNHNY and CDR2 SVGAGI (reference sequence). The CDR3 is 16 residues long. The J segment lost 5 bases and the V segment lost 6 bases, leaving 13 bases of the junction unmatched. The CDR3 spells CASRKVTRDRAYGYTF. In DNA, the CDR3 is TGTGCCAGCAGAAAAGTTACAAGGGACAGGGCATATGGCTACACCTTC.

V gene TRBV6-1 combines with J gene TRBJ2-7; tentative D call: TRBD1 (5 bases). Germline V lookup: CDR1 MNHNS, CDR2 SASEGT. The CDR3 loop spans 13 amino acids. Deletions cut 2 bases from V and 5 bases from J, with 10 bases between. As DNA, the CDR3 is TGTGCCAGCAGTGAATTCAAGGGGCACGAGCAGTACTTC. It encodes CASSEFKGHEQYF.

The V call is TRBV7-2, the J call TRBJ2-7; either TRBD1 or TRBD2 may fit D (5 bases each). CDR1 is SGHTA, CDR2 FQGNSA, per germline. The ends were cut back, 4 bases at V and 0 bases at J, with 13 bases in the middle. CDR3 length equals 15 residues. CDR3 sequence (DNA): TGTGCCAGCAGCTCTCGAGGGGTGAGCTCCTACGAGCAGTACTTC. Its protein product is CASSSRGVSSYEQYF.

The J gene is TRBJ2-7, the V gene TRBV2, with 7 bases lining up with TRBD2. V lost 6 bases and J lost 3; bases outside the gene matches: 2. The CDR3 is 12 amino acids. The V gene's germline CDR1 is SNHLY and CDR2 FYNNEI. The CDR3 sequence is CASSGTNYEQYF. The CDR3 nucleotides read TGTGCCAGCAGCGGGACTAACTACGAGCAGTACTTC. Supplemented by reference TRBV2 and TRBJ2-7, the full variable domain reads EPEVTQTPSHQVTQMGQEVILRCVPISNHLYFYWYRQILGQKVEFLVSFYNNEISEKSEIFDDQFSVERPDGSNFTLKIRSTKLEDSAMYFCASSGTNYEQYFGPGTRLTVT.

The genes are TRBV4-1 and TRBJ2-1; 8 nucleotides agree with TRBD2. The CDR3 extends over 16 amino acids. Germline loops: CDR1 MGHRA, CDR2 YSYEKL. The junction had 3 bases not matched to a gene; V was cut back by 0 bases and J by 2 bases. The chain's CDR3 is CASSQDVTSAYNEQFF. CDR3 nucleotides: TGCGCCAGCAGCCAAGATGTGACTAGCGCCTACAATGAGCAGTTCTTC.

The CDR3 DNA sequence: TGTGCCAGCAGTACCAGAGTGGACAGGGAAACGTACCACGAGCAGTACTTC. This sequence encodes CASSTRVDRETYHEQYF. This chain connects TRBV27 to TRBJ2-7; 8 bases are shared with TRBD1. The trim removed 5 bases at V and 5 bases at J, leaving 17 bases unmatched. Germline values: CDR1 MNHEY, CDR2 SMNVEV (reference sequence). The CDR3 length is 17 residues.

The V call is TRBV6-6, the J call TRBJ1-1; no reliable D call. The CDR3 consists of 12 residues. Germline V gene sequence: CDR1 MNHNY, CDR2 SVGAGI (reference sequence). The V and J ends lost 7 bases and 0 bases respectively, with 6 bases between them. The DNA of the CDR3 is TGTGCCAGCATTTCGGTGAACACTGAAGCTTTCTTT. It is translated as CASISVNTEAFF.

The CDR3, as DNA: TGTGCCTCCCACGGGGGGCCCAATGAGCAGTTCTTC. Translation gives CASHGGPNEQFF. The gene calls are TRBV19 and TRBJ2-1, with a weak D call TRBD2 (7 bases). This CDR3 region has 12 residues. Germline CDR1 is LNHDA and CDR2 is SQIVND (reference sequence). The V and J ends lost 11 bases and 6 bases respectively, with 14 bases between them.

The chain uses TRBV7-6 and TRBJ1-3, with 7 bases lining up with TRBD1. The CDR3 runs 17 residues. V dropped 2 bases and J dropped 2; count of bases not matched to a gene: 9. The germline V gene encodes CDR1 SGHVS and CDR2 FNYEAQ. The CDR3 is CASSLNNVRGPGNTIYF. The DNA of the CDR3 is TGTGCCAGCAGCTTAAATAATGTAAGGGGGCCTGGAAACACCATATATTTT.

The chain uses TRBV13 and TRBJ2-7; 11 bases align to TRBD1. Germline V CDR1 and CDR2: PRHDT, FYEKMQ (reference sequence). This CDR3 spans 16 amino acids. With V trimmed by 5 bases and J by 3 bases, 9 bases remained unmatched. CDR3 sequence: CASSNGGGTGGYEQYF. The CDR3 DNA sequence: TGTGCCAGCAGCAACGGAGGGGGGACAGGGGGCTACGAGCAGTACTTC.

In its sample, this clone was seen once. The chain has TRBV10-1 and TRBJ1-5; maybe TRBD1 (5 bases). Trimming cost V 4 bases and J 3 bases, with 16 bases left between them. The CDR3 is made up of 16 amino acids. Germline CDR1 WNHNN, CDR2 SYGVQD (reference sequence). The CDR3 reads CASSGGPGADNQPQHF. The CDR3, as DNA: TGCGCCAGCAGTGGGGGACCGGGAGCCGACAATCAGCCCCAGCATTTT.

This chain links TRBV11-2 with TRBJ2-7, with D possibly matching TRBD1 (6 bases). The V gene lost 0 bases and the J gene lost 1 base, with 10 bases spanning the gap. This CDR3 has 15 residues. Germline values: CDR1 SGHAT, CDR2 FQNNGV. The CDR3 spells CASSLDRGQSYEQYF. The DNA for the CDR3 is TGTGCCAGCAGCTTAGATCGTGGACAGTCCTACGAGCAGTACTTC.

J is TRBJ1-5 and V is TRBV2; the D gene is possibly TRBD1 (6 bases). V shed 7 bases and J shed 0 bases, with 25 bases lying between them. The CDR3 contains 19 residues. Germline CDR1 SNHLY, CDR2 FYNNEI. The CDR3 loop reads CASTRQGIIAWGSNQPQHF. The DNA of the CDR3 is TGTGCCAGCACAAGGCAGGGGATAATAGCATGGGGTAGCAATCAGCCCCAGCATTTT.